These T cell receptor beta chains were read from a single sample in a study of OX40 agonist ivuxolimab in advanced cancers. Clones were read by immunoSEQ multiplex PCR, and TCRdb kept only the in-frame ones, dropping some. This sample has about 58,000 clones; approximately 80% occur once, and the top ten carry roughly 1.6%. Material: CD4+ or CD8+ T cells sorted from blood, obtained in a trial of the OX40 agonist ivuxolimab. Every receptor here comes from an adult with an advanced solid tumor such as melanoma, head and neck, liver or kidney cancer. Each CDR3 is given with its conserved first and last residue. The D gene is left open where the match is weak. Clone size is not always given. Where it is, it says once, few, many or a class for expanded clones.

abundance	j_gene	v_gene	d_gene	CDR3nt	CDR3aa
-	TRBJ2-7	TRBV27	-	TGTGCCAGCAGTTCAATCAGGGGTCGTGCCTACGAGCAGTACTTC	CASSSIRGRAYEQYF
-	TRBJ1-1	TRBV5-5	-	TGTGCCAGCAGGCTCCAGGTTGACACTGAAGCTTTCTTT	CASRLQVDTEAFF
once	TRBJ2-7	TRBV18	TRBD1	TGTGCCAGCCACCAGACCCAGGGGGCCTACGAGCAGTACTTC	CASHQTQGAYEQYF
-	TRBJ2-5	TRBV13	-	TGTGCCAGCAGCTTGAGGACCTACGAAGAGACCCAGTACTTC	CASSLRTYEETQYF
-	TRBJ2-7	TRBV9	-	TGTGCCAGCAGCCCAGCAGTTTCCCCCTACGAGCAGTACTTC	CASSPAVSPYEQYF
-	TRBJ1-5	TRBV7-6	-	TGTGCCAGCAGCTTACGTCAGGGTAGCAATCAGCCCCAGCATTTT	CASSLRQGSNQPQHF
-	TRBJ2-1	TRBV7-2	TRBD2	TGTGCCAGCAGCTTAGTGGGTAGCGGGGGGCCTAATGAGCAGTTCTTC	CASSLVGSGGPNEQFF
-	TRBJ2-1	TRBV6-1	TRBD1	TGTGCCAGCAGTGCTTCGGGGGACAGGGGAAGGTATGAGCAGTTCTTC	CASSASGDRGRYEQFF
-	TRBJ2-2	TRBV7-3	-	TGTGCCAGCAGCTTATCGGTTAACACCGGGGAGCTGTTTTTT	CASSLSVNTGELFF
-	TRBJ2-1	TRBV7-2	-	TGTGCCAGCAGTAGCAGGTATGAGCAGTTCTTC	CASSSRYEQFF
-	TRBJ2-5	TRBV5-1	TRBD1	TGCGCCAGCAGCCGTACAGGGGGGCAGCAAGAGACCCAGTACTTC	CASSRTGGQQETQYF
-	TRBJ2-5	TRBV11-3	-	TGTGCCAGCAGCTACTATGCAGAGACCCAGTACTTC	CASSYYAETQYF
-	TRBJ2-5	TRBV15	TRBD2	TGTGCCACCAGCAGAGAACTAGCGGGTCATGGGGTGGAGACCCAGTACTTC	CATSRELAGHGVETQYF
-	TRBJ2-7	TRBV6-6	TRBD1	TGTGCCAGCAGCCTTACAGGGGTGACCTACGAGCAGTACTTC	CASSLTGVTYEQYF
-	TRBJ2-4	TRBV23-1	TRBD1	TGCGCCAGCAGTAGGGAACAGGGGGGACTAGCCAAAAACATTCAGTACTTC	CASSREQGGLAKNIQYF
-	TRBJ2-3	TRBV11-3	TRBD2	TGTGCCAGCAGCTTACCCCTAGCGGGAGCAACGCAGTATTTT	CASSLPLAGATQYF
once	TRBJ2-2	TRBV5-1	-	TGCGCCAGCAGCTCGGCCGCTACTAGCACCGGGGAGCTGTTTTTT	CASSSAATSTGELFF
-	TRBJ1-5	TRBV19	TRBD1	TGTGCCGGAAGGGACAGGGCCTATAGCAATCAGCCCCAGCATTTT	CAGRDRAYSNQPQHF
-	TRBJ2-5	TRBV11-2	TRBD2	TGTGCCAGCAATAGCGGGGGGCCCCAAGAGACCCAGTACTTC	CASNSGGPQETQYF
-	TRBJ1-1	TRBV5-1	-	TGCGCCAGCAGCTTGTCCCTAATTGCACGCAATACTGAAGCTTTCTTT	CASSLSLIARNTEAFF
-	TRBJ1-2	TRBV2	-	TGTGCCAGCAGTGCTTCTTTTGGGCAGCCAGCTAACTATGGCTACACCTTC	CASSASFGQPANYGYTF
-	TRBJ1-2	TRBV27	-	TGTGCCAGCAGCCCTTCGACCGACAGGTACTATGGCTACACCTTC	CASSPSTDRYYGYTF
-	TRBJ2-3	TRBV11-2	TRBD2	TGTGCCAGCAGCTCGGGGGGGCGCCTTGCTGATACGCAGTATTTT	CASSSGGRLADTQYF
-	TRBJ2-2	TRBV7-2	TRBD1	TGTGCCAGCAGCGTCACCGGGACAGGGCACACCGGGGAGCTGTTTTTT	CASSVTGTGHTGELFF
-	TRBJ2-5	TRBV30	-	TGTGCCTGGAGTCGTGGGGTAAGAGAGACCCAGTACTTC	CAWSRGVRETQYF
-	TRBJ1-2	TRBV7-2	-	TGTGCCAGCAGATCAGGGACATATGGCTACACCTTC	CASRSGTYGYTF
few	TRBJ1-2	TRBV19	-	TGTGCCAGTAGTTCCCGAGGGGAGATGGGCTATGGCTACACCTTC	CASSSRGEMGYGYTF
-	TRBJ2-2	TRBV9	-	TGTGCCAGCAGCGTAGACTTGAACACCGGGGAGCTGTTTTTT	CASSVDLNTGELFF
-	TRBJ1-1	TRBV7-9	-	TGTGCCAGCAGCTTATCCGCCGGGGGAACTGAAGCTTTCTTT	CASSLSAGGTEAFF
-	TRBJ2-3	TRBV5-1	TRBD2	TGCGCCAGCAGCTTACTCCAATCTAGCGGGGCAACAGATACGCAGTATTTT	CASSLLQSSGATDTQYF
-	TRBJ2-3	TRBV25-1	TRBD2	TGTGCCAGCAGTGTACTAGCGGGGGTCAGGACAGATACGCAGTATTTT	CASSVLAGVRTDTQYF
-	TRBJ1-1	TRBV11-2	-	TGTGCCAGCAGCTTGACGAGGGACACTGAAGCTTTCTTT	CASSLTRDTEAFF
-	TRBJ2-2	TRBV19	TRBD2	TGTGCCATGTCACTTCAAGCGGGAGGTGTCGGGGAGCTGTTTTTT	CAMSLQAGGVGELFF
-	TRBJ2-5	TRBV7-6	-	TGTGCCAGCAGCCCGGGACCCGGAGGGACCCAGTACTTC	CASSPGPGGTQYF
few	TRBJ1-1	TRBV18	-	TGTGCCAGCTCACCTTCAGGGGCCTACACTGAAGCTTTCTTT	CASSPSGAYTEAFF
-	TRBJ2-7	TRBV27	TRBD1	TGTGCCAGCAGTCCACGGACAGGGGATTTCGGGCAGTACTTC	CASSPRTGDFGQYF
few	TRBJ2-1	TRBV7-2	TRBD2	TGTGCCAGCAGCTTAGCGGGCGGGAGAGTGTACAATGAGCAGTTCTTC	CASSLAGGRVYNEQFF
-	TRBJ2-3	TRBV9	TRBD2	TGTGCCAGCAGCGCCTTGACTAGCGGGAGAGATACGCAGTATTTT	CASSALTSGRDTQYF
-	TRBJ1-1	TRBV19	-	TGTGCCAGTATGGAATGGCGGGGGGAAACTGAAGCTTTCTTT	CASMEWRGETEAFF
-	TRBJ2-5	TRBV27	TRBD2	TGTGCCAGCAGACGAGGACTAGCCGAGACCCAGTACTTC	CASRRGLAETQYF
once	TRBJ2-7	TRBV6-5	-	TGTGCCAGCAGAGGAGGGGTGACGGGCTACGAGCAGTACTTC	CASRGGVTGYEQYF
once	TRBJ2-3	TRBV11-3	-	TGTGCCAGCAGCTTAACGTCCTTAGGATTTACAGATACGCAGTATTTT	CASSLTSLGFTDTQYF
-	TRBJ1-3	TRBV7-9	TRBD1	TGTGCCAGCAGCTCCTCTAGGACAGGGCCTGGAAACACCATATATTTT	CASSSSRTGPGNTIYF
-	TRBJ2-5	TRBV2	-	TGTGCCAGCACGGCAACTGTCCAAGAGACCCAGTACTTC	CASTATVQETQYF
-	TRBJ2-1	TRBV18	TRBD1	TGTGCCAGCTCACCACCATACGGACAGGGGAGCTCCTACAATGAGCAGTTCTTC	CASSPPYGQGSSYNEQFF
few	TRBJ1-2	TRBV7-9	TRBD1	TGTGCCAGCAGTCGGACAGGGGAGGGCTACACCTTC	CASSRTGEGYTF
-	TRBJ2-1	TRBV2	TRBD2	TGTGCCAGCAGACCCACTAGCGGGAGCTCCTACAATGAGCAGTTCTTC	CASRPTSGSSYNEQFF
few	TRBJ2-1	TRBV27	-	TGTGCCAGCAGGGCGGGGACAGTCTCCTACAATGAGCAGTTCTTC	CASRAGTVSYNEQFF
-	TRBJ2-5	TRBV7-6	-	TGTGCCAGCAGCTTAGAGACCCACAGGGAGGAGACCCAGTACTTC	CASSLETHREETQYF
-	TRBJ1-3	TRBV5-4	TRBD1	TGTGCCAGCAGCTCAGCCGACAGGGGGCTAGGAAACACCATATATTTT	CASSSADRGLGNTIYF
-	TRBJ2-5	TRBV6-1	-	TGTGCCAGCAGTGGCAGGGTCTCTTCACTCCAAGAGACCCAGTACTTC	CASSGRVSSLQETQYF
-	TRBJ1-2	TRBV14	-	TGTGCCAGCAGCCCTCGGCGATGGGGGGCCAACTATGGCTACACCTTC	CASSPRRWGANYGYTF
-	TRBJ2-5	TRBV6-5	-	TGTGCCAGCGGCACAGATCAAGAGACCCAGTACTTC	CASGTDQETQYF
-	TRBJ2-7	TRBV30	-	TGTGCCTGGAGTGGCTTAGCCTACGAGCAGTACTTC	CAWSGLAYEQYF
-	TRBJ1-1	TRBV7-8	TRBD1	TGTGCCAGCACCCCCAGGACTGCGGTGGGACAGACAAACACTGAAGCTTTCTTT	CASTPRTAVGQTNTEAFF
-	TRBJ2-7	TRBV30	-	TGTGCCTGGAGTGAGGCGTACGAGCAGTACTTC	CAWSEAYEQYF
few	TRBJ2-4	TRBV6-1	-	TGTGCCAGCAGTGAATGGTATGCCGGTCCCAAAAACATTCAGTACTTC	CASSEWYAGPKNIQYF